The 7 T cell receptor beta chains below were found in one sample sequenced in a study of T cell repertoires in cytomegalovirus infection. TCRdb independently ran MiXCR on the reads; one entry per CDR3 protein. The sample includes hundreds of thousands of distinct CDR3 sequences, 10% to 12% of them seen just once. The sample was PBMCs. The receptors were gathered from a human donor in good health (CMV status not recorded). Some clones in this sample may be carry-over from other donors' samples.

V is TRBV5-6 and J is TRBJ2-4; D possibly uses TRBD1 or TRBD2 (6 bases each). This CDR3 region has 17 residues. Germline V gene sequence: CDR1 SGHDT, CDR2 YYEEEE. V gave up 4 bases and J gave up 0 bases, with 17 bases separating them. For the CDR3, the DNA is TGTGCCAGCAGCGCCCGGACAGAGGGACTAGCCAAAAACATTCAGTACTTC. Residues: CASSARTEGLAKNIQYF.

Ten or more counts support this clonotype. The chain couples TRBV12-5 to TRBJ2-1; 8 positions agree with TRBD2. This CDR3 spans 14 amino acids. The junction had 11 bases not matched to a gene; V was cut back by 7 bases and J by 9 bases. From germline, CDR1 is LGHNT and CDR2 FRNRAP. The CDR3 sequence is CASAPGTSSVEQFF. The CDR3 DNA reads as TGTGCTAGTGCCCCTGGGACTAGTTCAGTTGAGCAGTTCTTC.

The sample holds many counts of this clonotype. This chain uses TRBV18 with TRBJ2-5; unclear D gene. Trimming removed 1 base at V and 0 bases at J, with 12 bases between. From germline, CDR1 is KGHSH and CDR2 LQKENI. The CDR3 length is 16 residues. CDR3 DNA: TGTGCCAGCTCACCACGTAAAGACACTCACCAAGAGACCCAGTACTTC. This encodes CASSPRKDTHQETQYF.

This clonotype occurred many times. The chain couples TRBV6-6 to TRBJ1-1, with TRBD1 matching over 10 bases. Looked up from germline, CDR1 is MNHNY and CDR2 is SVGAGI (reference sequence). The CDR3 has 18 residues. V was pared by 5 bases and J by 1 base, with 13 bases of the junction left unmatched. The CDR3 DNA reads TGTGCCAGCAGTGGGGCCGGGACAGGGGTTTTGACGAACACTGAAGCTTTCTTT. It specifies CASSGAGTGVLTNTEAFF.

This clonotype was found many times. V usage is TRBV5-5 and J usage is TRBJ2-1; unclear D gene. V shed 0 bases and J shed 5 bases, with 6 bases lying between them. Germline V gene lookup returns CDR1 SGHKS and CDR2 YYEKEE (reference sequence). CDR3 length: 13 residues. The CDR3 sequence is CASSLVPNNEQFF. The CDR3 DNA follows: TGTGCCAGCAGCTTGGTGCCGAACAATGAGCAGTTCTTC.

This clonotype has a count of ten or more. The J gene is TRBJ2-3, the V gene TRBV28; TRBD2 matches 11 bases. There are 14 residues in the CDR3. Germline V gene data show CDR1 as MDHEN and CDR2 as SYDVKM. V shed 5 bases and J 14 bases; nucleotides not matched to a gene: 12. The CDR3 spells CASSPPGLAEPRYF. The CDR3 bases are TGTGCCAGCAGTCCGCCGGGACTAGCGGAACCCCGGTATTTT.

This clonotype was counted many times. The gene calls are TRBV7-9 and TRBJ1-5; no firm D call. This CDR3 comprises 13 residues. Germline V gene sequence: CDR1 SEHNR, CDR2 FQNEAQ (reference sequence). V lost 6 bases and J lost 2, with 8 bases in between. For the CDR3, the DNA is TGTGCCAGCAGGGGTTTGGGCAATCAGCCCCAGCATTTT. This codes for CASRGLGNQPQHF.